This is a list of T cell receptor beta chains from one sample in a study of CD8 T cells in ankylosing spondylitis. Via MiXCR, TCRdb re-called the 5' RACE reads, giving one row per CDR3 protein. The table includes nearly 350,000 distinct CDR3 sequences, roughly 15% detected once. Material: blood, either unsorted or a sorted T cell fraction (not recorded which). These receptors originate from a male donor with ankylosing spondylitis or in good health (not recorded which). CDR3s include the opening cysteine and the closing phenylalanine or tryptophan. The D gene is left open where the match is weak. The size field is filled for only some rows; it gives once, few, many or a size class.

>-|TRBV5-1|TRBJ2-7|14|-
TGCGCCAGCAGCGGGGGCGGAAGCTCCTACGAGCAGTACTTC
CASSGGGSSYEQYF
>-|TRBV29-1|TRBJ2-3|11|-
TGCAGCGAGGGGAGCACAGATACGCAGTATTTT
CSEGSTDTQYF
>-|TRBV18|TRBJ2-7|16|-
TGTGCCAGCTCACCACCTCCTTCTATCCGCTCCTACGAGCAGTACTTC
CASSPPPSIRSYEQYF
>-|TRBV5-6|TRBJ1-2|12|few
TGTGCCAGCAGCCGAGACAGGAATGGCTACACCTTC
CASSRDRNGYTF
>-|TRBV11-2|TRBJ2-2|16|few
TGTGCCAGCAGACTAGCCCTAATACCCAACACCGGGGAGCTGTTTTTT
CASRLALIPNTGELFF
>TRBD2|TRBV4-1|TRBJ2-2|17|-
TGCGCCAGCAGCCTGGGACTAGCGGGGGGATACACCGGGGAGCTGTTTTTT
CASSLGLAGGYTGELFF
>-|TRBV20-1|TRBJ2-2|14|few
TGCAGTGCTAGGGGCCAGCAGAACACCGGGGAGCTGTTTTTT
CSARGQQNTGELFF
>-|TRBV3-1|TRBJ2-2|14|few
TGTGCCAGCAGCTTTCGACTAGATAACGGGGAGCTGTTTTTT
CASSFRLDNGELFF
>-|TRBV29-1|TRBJ2-3|11|-
TGCAGCGCCGAAAGGGGAAATACGCAGTATTTT
CSAERGNTQYF
>-|TRBV7-2|TRBJ1-2|14|-
TGTGCCAGCAGCTTATTTGACAGATCTCATGGCTACACCTTC
CASSLFDRSHGYTF
>TRBD2|TRBV6-1|TRBJ2-3|16|-
TGTGCCAGCAGTGTCTATCTAGCGGGGGACACAGATACGCAGTATTTT
CASSVYLAGDTDTQYF
>-|TRBV5-1|TRBJ2-7|14|-
TGCGCCAGCAGCTTGGCCGGGAAAACCTACGAGCAGTACTTC
CASSLAGKTYEQYF
>-|TRBV2|TRBJ2-5|11|many
TGTGCCAGCACCCTATCGGAGACCCAGTACTTC
CASTLSETQYF
>-|TRBV20-1|TRBJ2-7|14|few
TGCAGTGCTAGGGACGGTATTGTGGGGAAAGAGCAGTACTTC
CSARDGIVGKEQYF
>-|TRBV27|TRBJ2-7|13|few
TGTGCCAGCAGTTTGTCTCAGGGCTACGAGCAGTACTTC
CASSLSQGYEQYF
>-|TRBV20-1|TRBJ2-5|13|few
TGCAGTGGCTCTAAAGACGGCGGGGAGACCCAGTACTTC
CSGSKDGGETQYF
>-|TRBV5-1|TRBJ2-4|14|many
TGCGCCAGCAGCGTTCAGGGGCTCGGAAACATTCAGTACTTC
CASSVQGLGNIQYF
>TRBD2|TRBV2|TRBJ2-5|17|few
TGTGCCAGCACCCGGGATGGTGCGGGAGGGGAGGGAGAGACCCAGTACTTC
CASTRDGAGGEGETQYF
>-|TRBV5-5|TRBJ2-5|15|-
TGTGCCAGCAGCTTGATTCTTCCGGGATCAGAGACCCAGTACTTC
CASSLILPGSETQYF
>-|TRBV3-1|TRBJ2-3|13|-
TGTGCCAGCAGCCAATTTAGCACAGATACGCAGTATTTT
CASSQFSTDTQYF
>TRBD2|TRBV4-2|TRBJ2-2|16|-
TGTGCCAGCAGCCAAGATCTAGCGGGAGGCACCGGGGAGCTGTTTTTT
CASSQDLAGGTGELFF
>TRBD1|TRBV6-5|TRBJ2-3|12|-
TGTGCCAGCAGTGACATCAGGGGGCTCGAGTATTTT
CASSDIRGLEYF
>-|TRBV5-1|TRBJ2-3|15|-
TGCGCCAGCAGCCGATGGCAGGGTAGCTTGGATACGCAGTATTTT
CASSRWQGSLDTQYF
>TRBD2|TRBV12-3/TRBV12-4|TRBJ2-5|15|few
TGTGCCAGCAGTCCGCGGGGGGACTCTCAAGAGACCCAGTACTTC
CASSPRGDSQETQYF
>-|TRBV6-1|TRBJ2-7|17|-
TGTGCCAGCAGTCCAGAAGACGGACACCATACAACCTACGAGCAGTACTTC
CASSPEDGHHTTYEQYF
>-|TRBV7-2|TRBJ2-4|17|-
TGTGCCAGCAGCCCGATATTGCGGAGTATAGCCAAAAACATTCAGTACTTC
CASSPILRSIAKNIQYF
>-|TRBV5-1|TRBJ2-7|14|many
TGCGCCAGCAGCTTGGGGACTTTCTCCGAAGAGCAGTACTTC
CASSLGTFSEEQYF
>TRBD2|TRBV6-1|TRBJ2-2|15|few
TGTGCCAGCAGAGGACTAGTCACGAGCACCGGGGAGCTGTTTTTT
CASRGLVTSTGELFF
>TRBD1|TRBV20-1|TRBJ1-3|14|few
TGCAGTGCGTGGATACAGGGGGCTGGAAACACCATATATTTT
CSAWIQGAGNTIYF
>-|TRBV3-1|TRBJ2-3|15|-
TGTGCCAGCAGCCAAGAGGCGAGTACCACAGATACGCAGTATTTT
CASSQEASTTDTQYF
>-|TRBV20-1|TRBJ1-1|13|-
TGCAGTGCTAGTGGCAGGGGAGAAACTGAAGCTTTCTTT
CSASGRGETEAFF
>-|TRBV20-1|TRBJ2-6|15|-
TGCAGTGCTATGGGAGGAAGCTCTGGGGCCAACGTCCTGACTTTC
CSAMGGSSGANVLTF
>-|TRBV20-1|TRBJ2-2|13|-
TGCAGTGCTAGTAGCTCGAACACCGGGGAGCTGTTTTTT
CSASSSNTGELFF
>-|TRBV20-1|TRBJ1-6|14|-
TGCAGTGCTAGTCGGGGGCTGACAGAATCACCCCTCCACTTT
CSASRGLTESPLHF
>TRBD1|TRBV27|TRBJ1-5|14|many
TGTGCCAGCAGTGCCGGGACAGAAGGGCTGACCCAGCATTTT
CASSAGTEGLTQHF
>-|TRBV5-1|TRBJ2-1|15|few
TGCGCCAGCAGCTTGGCCGGTGGAACCACGGTTGAGCAGTTCTTC
CASSLAGGTTVEQFF
>-|TRBV30|TRBJ2-3|12|few
TGTGCCTGGAGTGAAGGGACAGATACGCAGTATTTT
CAWSEGTDTQYF
>-|TRBV3-1|TRBJ2-4|15|few
TGTGCCAGCAGCGACACCTCCAAAGCCAAAAACATTCAGTACTTC
CASSDTSKAKNIQYF
>-|TRBV5-6|TRBJ1-1|12|-
TGTGCCAGCAGCCAGCAGGTGACTGAAGCTTTCTTT
CASSQQVTEAFF
>-|TRBV12-3/TRBV12-4|TRBJ1-2|13|many
TGTGCCAGCAGTTTCGGGAGCTATGATGGCTACACCTTC
CASSFGSYDGYTF